This T cell receptor (beta chain) emerged from a study of shared clonotypes between healthy human individuals. Study conclusions and caveats: Shared clonotypes: roughly 4.7% naive CD4, 3% to 3.5% naive CD8, about 2.2% memory CD4, more than 0.3% memory CD8.

On this clone: What it recognizes is unknown.

Trimming took 0 bases from V and 1 from J, leaving 10 bases between them. The CDR3 runs to 15 residues. CDR1 LNHNV and CDR2 YYDKDF come from the germline V gene (reference sequence). The repertoire was sequenced with immunoSEQ multiplex PCR; TCRdb's copy has only in-frame clones and lacks some. The data contain 1.5 million to 1.9 million clones, approximately 98% of them singletons. The sequencing input was naive CD4+ T cells sorted from blood. Sample subset: CD45RA+ positively selected. The clonotype comes from a man aged 25-45 years in good health. The chain uses TRBV15 and TRBJ2-7, with D perhaps being TRBD1 or TRBD2 (5 bases each). The DNA for the CDR3 is TGTGCCACCAGCAGAGAATTCTGGGGGTCCTACGAGCAGTACTTC. Translated: CATSREFWGSYEQYF.